The present entry profiles one TCR beta chain with its context. The antigen is unknown. This sample stems from a study of long-term antiretroviral therapy in people with HIV. Overall study context: In the earliest collections, sampling predates the 2015 immediate-ART recommendation by about a decade. Study-wide results and limits: Blood dating 2004 to 2017 may reflect older ART regimens.

The CDR3 length is 16 residues. The germline V and J ends were trimmed by 1 base and 6 bases, with 16 bases remaining between them. CDR1 SGHTA and CDR2 FQGNSA come from the germline V gene. Sequencing used immunoSEQ v3.0 at survey level. Produced via immunoSEQ multiplex PCR; TCRdb's table is partial and in-frame only. The sample shows 20,000 to 25,000 clones, just over 85% of them seen only once. DNA was extracted from approximately 0.91-9.4 million thawed cryopreserved PBMC. This chain links TRBV7-2 with TRBJ2-1; possibly TRBD1 for D (5 bases). The source of this sequence is a middle-aged man with HIV. This specimen consisted of unsorted PBMCs, obtained 1.2 years after starting antiretroviral therapy. The CDR3 sequence is CASSLGRGGMSNEQFF. The CDR3 nucleotides read TGTGCCAGCAGCTTAGGAAGGGGCGGAATGAGCAATGAGCAGTTCTTC.